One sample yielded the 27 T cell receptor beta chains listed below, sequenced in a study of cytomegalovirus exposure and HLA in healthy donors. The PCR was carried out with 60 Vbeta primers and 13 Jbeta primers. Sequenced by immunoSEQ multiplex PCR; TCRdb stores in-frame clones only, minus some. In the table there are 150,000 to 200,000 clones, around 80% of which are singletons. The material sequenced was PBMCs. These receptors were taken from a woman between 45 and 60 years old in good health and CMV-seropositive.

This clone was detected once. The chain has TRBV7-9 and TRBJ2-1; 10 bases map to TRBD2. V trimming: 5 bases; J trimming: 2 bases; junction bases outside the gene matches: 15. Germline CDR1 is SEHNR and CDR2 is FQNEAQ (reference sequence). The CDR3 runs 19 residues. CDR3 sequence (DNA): TGTGCCAGCAGCCCACTCGGTGGGTTACTAGCGGGGACCTACAATGAGCAGTTCTTC. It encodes CASSPLGGLLAGTYNEQFF.

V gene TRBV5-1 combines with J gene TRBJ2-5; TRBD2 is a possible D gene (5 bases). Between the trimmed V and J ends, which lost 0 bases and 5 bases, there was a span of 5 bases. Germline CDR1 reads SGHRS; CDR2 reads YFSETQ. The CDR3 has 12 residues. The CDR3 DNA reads TGCGCCAGCAGCTTGGGGAGGGAGACCCAGTACTTC. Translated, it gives CASSLGRETQYF.

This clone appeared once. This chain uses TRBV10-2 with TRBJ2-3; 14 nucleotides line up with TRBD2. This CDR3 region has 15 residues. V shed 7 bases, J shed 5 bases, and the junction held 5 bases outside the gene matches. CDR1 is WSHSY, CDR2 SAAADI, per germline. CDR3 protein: CASTDGTSGGDTQYF. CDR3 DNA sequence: TGCGCCAGCACCGACGGGACTAGCGGGGGAGATACGCAGTATTTT.

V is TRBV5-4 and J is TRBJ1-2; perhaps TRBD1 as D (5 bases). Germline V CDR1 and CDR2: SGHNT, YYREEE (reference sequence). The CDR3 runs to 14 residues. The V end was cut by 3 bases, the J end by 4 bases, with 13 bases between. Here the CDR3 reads CASSYQGVFYGYTF. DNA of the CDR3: TGTGCCAGCAGCTATCAAGGGGTGTTCTATGGCTACACCTTC.

DNA of the CDR3: TGCAGCGCCCCGGAAGGGGGCACCGGGGAGCTGTTTTTT. Its protein product is CSAPEGGTGELFF. This chain joins TRBV29-1 and TRBJ2-2, with TRBD1 as a possible D gene (6 bases). V was shortened by 7 bases and J by 4 bases, with 13 bases between the two germline ends. Looked up from germline, CDR1 is SQVTM and CDR2 is ANQGSEA. This CDR3 is 13 amino acids long.

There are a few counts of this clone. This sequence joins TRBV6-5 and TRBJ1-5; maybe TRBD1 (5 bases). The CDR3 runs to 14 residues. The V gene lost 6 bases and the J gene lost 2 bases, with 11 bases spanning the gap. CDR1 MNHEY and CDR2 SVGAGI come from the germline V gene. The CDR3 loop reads CASRASGGNQPQHF. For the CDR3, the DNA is TGTGCCAGCAGAGCTTCGGGGGGCAATCAGCCCCAGCATTTT.

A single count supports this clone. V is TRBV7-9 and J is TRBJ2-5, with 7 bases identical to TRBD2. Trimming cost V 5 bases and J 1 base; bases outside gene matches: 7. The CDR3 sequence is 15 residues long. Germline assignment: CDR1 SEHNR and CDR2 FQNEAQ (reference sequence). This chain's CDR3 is CASSLGAGVQETQYF. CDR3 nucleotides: TGTGCCAGCAGCCTCGGGGCGGGGGTCCAAGAGACCCAGTACTTC. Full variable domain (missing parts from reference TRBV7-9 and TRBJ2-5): DTGVSQNPRHKITKRGQNVTFRCDPISEHNRLYWYRQTLGQGPEFLTYFQNEAQLEKSRLLSDRFSAERPKGSFSTLEIQRTEQGDSAMYLCASSLGAGVQETQYFGPGTRLLVL.

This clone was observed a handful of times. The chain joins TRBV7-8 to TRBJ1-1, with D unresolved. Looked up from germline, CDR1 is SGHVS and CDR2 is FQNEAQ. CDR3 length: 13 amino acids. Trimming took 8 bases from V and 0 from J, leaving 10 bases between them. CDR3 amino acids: CASGWRVNTEAFF. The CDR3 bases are TGTGCCAGCGGGTGGAGGGTGAACACTGAAGCTTTCTTT.

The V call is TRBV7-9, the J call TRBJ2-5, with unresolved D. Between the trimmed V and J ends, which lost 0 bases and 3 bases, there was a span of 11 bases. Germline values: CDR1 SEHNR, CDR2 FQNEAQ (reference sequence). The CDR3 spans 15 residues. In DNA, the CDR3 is TGTGCCAGCAGCTTAGCGCTCTCGGTCGAAGAGACCCAGTACTTC. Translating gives CASSLALSVEETQYF. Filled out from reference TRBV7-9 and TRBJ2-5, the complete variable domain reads DTGVSQNPRHKITKRGQNVTFRCDPISEHNRLYWYRQTLGQGPEFLTYFQNEAQLEKSRLLSDRFSAERPKGSFSTLEIQRTEQGDSAMYLCASSLALSVEETQYFGPGTRLLVL.

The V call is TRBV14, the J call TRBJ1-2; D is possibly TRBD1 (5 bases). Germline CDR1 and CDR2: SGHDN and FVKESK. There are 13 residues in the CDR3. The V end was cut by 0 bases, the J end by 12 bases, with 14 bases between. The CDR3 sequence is CASSQDPGGINTF. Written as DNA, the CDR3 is TGTGCCAGCAGCCAAGATCCGGGGGGGATAAACACCTTC. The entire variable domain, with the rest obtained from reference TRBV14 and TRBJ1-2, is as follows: EAGVTQFPSHSVIEKGQTVTLRCDPISGHDNLYWYRRVMGKEIKFLLHFVKESKQDESGMPNNRFLAERTGGTYSTLKVQPAELEDSGVYFCASSQDPGGINTFGSGTRLTVV.

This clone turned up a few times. The CDR3 DNA follows: TGCGCCAGCAGCCTTCTGAGCGGGGGGGCCGGAGAGACCCAGTACTTC. It codes for CASSLLSGGAGETQYF. The V call is TRBV4-1, the J call TRBJ2-5, with 10 bases identical to TRBD2. Germline CDR1 is MGHRA and CDR2 is YSYEKL. The length of the CDR3 is 16 residues. The J segment lost 4 bases and the V segment lost 4 bases, leaving 9 bases of the junction unmatched.

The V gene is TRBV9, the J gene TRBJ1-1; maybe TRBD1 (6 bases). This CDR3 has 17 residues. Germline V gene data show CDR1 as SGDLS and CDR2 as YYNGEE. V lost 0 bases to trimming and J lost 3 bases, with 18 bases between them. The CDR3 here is CASSVGIVEQGDTEAFF. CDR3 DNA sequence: TGTGCCAGCAGCGTAGGAATAGTTGAACAGGGAGACACTGAAGCTTTCTTT. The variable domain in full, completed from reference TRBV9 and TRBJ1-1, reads DSGVTQTPKHLITATGQRVTLRCSPRSGDLSVYWYQQSLDQGLQFLIQYYNGEERAKGNILERFSAQQFPDLHSELNLSSLELGDSALYFCASSVGIVEQGDTEAFFGQGTRLTVV.

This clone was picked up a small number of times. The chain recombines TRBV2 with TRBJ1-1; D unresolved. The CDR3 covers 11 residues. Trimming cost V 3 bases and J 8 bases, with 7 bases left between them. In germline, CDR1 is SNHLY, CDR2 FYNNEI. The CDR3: CASSERGEAFF. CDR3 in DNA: TGTGCCAGCAGTGAGAGAGGGGAAGCTTTCTTT.

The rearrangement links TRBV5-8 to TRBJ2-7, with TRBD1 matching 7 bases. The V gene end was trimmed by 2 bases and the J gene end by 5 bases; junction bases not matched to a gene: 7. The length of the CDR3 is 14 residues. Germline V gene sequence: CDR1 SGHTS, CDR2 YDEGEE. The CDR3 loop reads CASSFPGQINEQYF. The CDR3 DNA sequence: TGTGCCAGCAGCTTTCCGGGACAGATCAACGAGCAGTACTTC.

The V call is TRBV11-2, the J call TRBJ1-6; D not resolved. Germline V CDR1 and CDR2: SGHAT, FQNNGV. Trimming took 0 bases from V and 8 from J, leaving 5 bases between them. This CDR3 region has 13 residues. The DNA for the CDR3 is TGTGCCAGCAGCTTAGAGCGGGATTCACCCCTCCACTTT. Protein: CASSLERDSPLHF.

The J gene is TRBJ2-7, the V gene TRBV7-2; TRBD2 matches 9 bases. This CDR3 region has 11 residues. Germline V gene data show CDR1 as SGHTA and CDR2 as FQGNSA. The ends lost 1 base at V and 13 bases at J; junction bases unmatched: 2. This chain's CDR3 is CASSLGTSDYF. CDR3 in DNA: TGTGCCAGCAGCTTAGGGACTAGCGACTACTTC.

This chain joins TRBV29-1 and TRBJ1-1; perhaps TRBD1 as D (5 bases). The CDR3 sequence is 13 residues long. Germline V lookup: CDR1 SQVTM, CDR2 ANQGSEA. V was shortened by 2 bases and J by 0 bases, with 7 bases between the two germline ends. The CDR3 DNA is TGCAGCGTTGAACCAGGGATGAACACTGAAGCTTTCTTT. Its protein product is CSVEPGMNTEAFF.

In DNA form, the CDR3 reads TGTGCCAGCAGCCAAGGGGCGTTTTCACCCCTCCACTTT. Translation gives CASSQGAFSPLHF. The chain joins TRBV14 to TRBJ1-6, with D unclear. Trimming removed 1 base from V and 9 bases from J, with 7 bases in between. Germline values: CDR1 SGHDN, CDR2 FVKESK. There are 13 residues in the CDR3.

The CDR3 nucleotides read TGTGCCAGTAGTGATACAGGGCTGCAGCCCCAGCATTTT. It yields the protein CASSDTGLQPQHF. The rearrangement links TRBV19 to TRBJ1-5, with TRBD1 as a possible D gene (6 bases). The CDR3 length is 13 residues. Deletions cut 5 bases from V and 7 bases from J, with 12 bases between. The germline CDR1 and CDR2 sequences are LNHDA and SQIVND (reference sequence).

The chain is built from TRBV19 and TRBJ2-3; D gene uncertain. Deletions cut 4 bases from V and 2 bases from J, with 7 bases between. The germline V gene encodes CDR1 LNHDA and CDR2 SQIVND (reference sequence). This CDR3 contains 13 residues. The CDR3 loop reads CASSTRTTDTQYF. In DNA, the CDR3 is TGTGCCAGTAGTACGCGAACCACAGATACGCAGTATTTT.

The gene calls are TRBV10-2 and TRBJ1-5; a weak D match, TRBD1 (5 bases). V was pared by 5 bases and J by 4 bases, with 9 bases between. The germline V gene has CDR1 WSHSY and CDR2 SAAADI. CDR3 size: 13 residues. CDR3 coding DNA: TGCGCCAGCAGTACACAGGAAAATCAGCCCCAGCATTTT. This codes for CASSTQENQPQHF.

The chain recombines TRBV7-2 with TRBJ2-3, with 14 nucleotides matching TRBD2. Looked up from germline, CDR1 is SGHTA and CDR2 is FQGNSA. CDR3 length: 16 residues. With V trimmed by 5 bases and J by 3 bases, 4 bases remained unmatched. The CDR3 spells CASSPRTSGRTDTQYF. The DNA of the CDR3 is TGTGCCAGCAGCCCGCGGACTAGCGGGAGGACAGATACGCAGTATTTT.

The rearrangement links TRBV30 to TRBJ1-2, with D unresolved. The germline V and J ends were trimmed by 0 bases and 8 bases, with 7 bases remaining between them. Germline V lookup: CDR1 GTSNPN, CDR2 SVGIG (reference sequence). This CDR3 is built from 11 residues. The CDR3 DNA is TGTGCCTGGAGTGTACGTAGAGGCTACACCTTC. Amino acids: CAWSVRRGYTF.

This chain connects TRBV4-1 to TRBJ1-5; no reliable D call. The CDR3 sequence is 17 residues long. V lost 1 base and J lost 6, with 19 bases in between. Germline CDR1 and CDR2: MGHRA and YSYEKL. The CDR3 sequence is CASSQARYDGAIQPQHF. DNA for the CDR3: TGCGCCAGCAGCCAAGCCCGATACGACGGAGCCATTCAGCCCCAGCATTTT.

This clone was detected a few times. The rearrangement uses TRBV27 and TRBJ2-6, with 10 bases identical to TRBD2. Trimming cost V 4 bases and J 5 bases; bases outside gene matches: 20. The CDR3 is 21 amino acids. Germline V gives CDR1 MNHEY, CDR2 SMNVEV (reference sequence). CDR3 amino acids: CASSSRLGLAGARHRANVLTF. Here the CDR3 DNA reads TGTGCCAGCAGTTCCCGTCTCGGGCTAGCGGGGGCCCGCCATAGGGCCAACGTCCTGACTTTC.

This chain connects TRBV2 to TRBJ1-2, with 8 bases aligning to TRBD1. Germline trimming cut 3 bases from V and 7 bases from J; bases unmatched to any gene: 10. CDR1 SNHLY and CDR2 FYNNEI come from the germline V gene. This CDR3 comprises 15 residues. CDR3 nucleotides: TGTGCCAGCAGTGAGGGGCCCGGGACAGGATTTGGCTACACCTTC. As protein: CASSEGPGTGFGYTF.

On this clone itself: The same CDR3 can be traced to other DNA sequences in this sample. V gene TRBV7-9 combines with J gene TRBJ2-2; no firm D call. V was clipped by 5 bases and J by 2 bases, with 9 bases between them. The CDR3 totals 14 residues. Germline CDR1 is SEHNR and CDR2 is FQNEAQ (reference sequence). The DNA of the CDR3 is TGTGCCAGCAGCCTTACGGTAAACACCGGGGAGCTGTTTTTT. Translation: CASSLTVNTGELFF.